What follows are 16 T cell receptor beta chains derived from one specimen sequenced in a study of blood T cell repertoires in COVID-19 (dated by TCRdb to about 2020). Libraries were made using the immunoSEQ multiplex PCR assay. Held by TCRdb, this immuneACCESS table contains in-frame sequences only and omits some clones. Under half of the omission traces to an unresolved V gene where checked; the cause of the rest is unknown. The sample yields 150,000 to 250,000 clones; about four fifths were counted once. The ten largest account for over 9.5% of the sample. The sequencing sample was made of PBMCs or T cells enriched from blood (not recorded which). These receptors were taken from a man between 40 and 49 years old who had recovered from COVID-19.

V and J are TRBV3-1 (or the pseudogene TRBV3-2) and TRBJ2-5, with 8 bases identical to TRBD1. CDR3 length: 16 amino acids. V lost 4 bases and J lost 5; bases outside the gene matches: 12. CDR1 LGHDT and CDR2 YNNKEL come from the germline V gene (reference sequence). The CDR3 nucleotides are TGTGCCAGCAGCCTCAGTGGCGGGACAGGAGGGGAGACCCAGTACTTC. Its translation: CASSLSGGTGGETQYF.

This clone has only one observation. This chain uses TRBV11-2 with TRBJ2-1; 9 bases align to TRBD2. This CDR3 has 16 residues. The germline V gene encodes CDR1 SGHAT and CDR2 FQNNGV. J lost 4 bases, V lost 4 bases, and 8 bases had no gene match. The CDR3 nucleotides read TGTGCCAGCAGCTCCGGAGCGGGACTAGCTTACAATGAGCAGTTCTTC. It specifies CASSSGAGLAYNEQFF.

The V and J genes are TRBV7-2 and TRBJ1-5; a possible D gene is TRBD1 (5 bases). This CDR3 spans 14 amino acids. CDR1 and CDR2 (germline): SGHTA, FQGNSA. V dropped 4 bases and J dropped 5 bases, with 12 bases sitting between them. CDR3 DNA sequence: TGTGCCAGCAGCTCCAGACAGACGCATCAGCCCCAGCATTTT. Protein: CASSSRQTHQPQHF.

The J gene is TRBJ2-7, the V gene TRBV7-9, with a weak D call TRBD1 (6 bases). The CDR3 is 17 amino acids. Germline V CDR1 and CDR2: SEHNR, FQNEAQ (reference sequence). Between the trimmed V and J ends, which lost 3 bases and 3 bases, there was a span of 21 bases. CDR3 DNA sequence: TGTGCCAGCAGCTTCAGTGTCACAGGGCAGGTGAACTACGAGCAGTACTTC. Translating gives CASSFSVTGQVNYEQYF. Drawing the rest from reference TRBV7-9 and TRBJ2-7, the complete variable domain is DTGVSQNPRHKITKRGQNVTFRCDPISEHNRLYWYRQTLGQGPEFLTYFQNEAQLEKSRLLSDRFSAERPKGSFSTLEIQRTEQGDSAMYLCASSFSVTGQVNYEQYFGPGTRLTVT.

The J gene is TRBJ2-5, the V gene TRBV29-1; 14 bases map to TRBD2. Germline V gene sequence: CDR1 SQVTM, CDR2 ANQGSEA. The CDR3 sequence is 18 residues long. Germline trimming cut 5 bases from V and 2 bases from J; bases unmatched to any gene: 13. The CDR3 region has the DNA TGCAGCGTTCGGGACAGGGGACTAGCGGGAGTCGTTCAAGAGACCCAGTACTTC. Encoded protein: CSVRDRGLAGVVQETQYF.

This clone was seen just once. The CDR3 DNA follows: TGTGCCAGCAGCTTCCTAGGCGGGGTCTCCTACAATGAGCAGTTCTTC. It translates to CASSFLGGVSYNEQFF. The J gene is TRBJ2-1, the V gene TRBV7-2, with a tentative D call TRBD2 (6 bases). CDR3 length equals 16 residues. Germline assignment: CDR1 SGHTA and CDR2 FQGNSA. Trimming stripped 3 bases from V and 0 bases from J, with 12 bases between.

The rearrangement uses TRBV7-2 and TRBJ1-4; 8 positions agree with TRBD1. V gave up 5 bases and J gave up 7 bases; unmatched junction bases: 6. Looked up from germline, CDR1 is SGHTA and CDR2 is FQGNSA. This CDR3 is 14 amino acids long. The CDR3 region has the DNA TGTGCCAGCAGCCCGGGACAGGCGGGTGAAAAACTGTTTTTT. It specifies CASSPGQAGEKLFF.

The CDR3 DNA is TGTGCCAGCAGCCCTACAGGGGGCGCGGCCGGGGAGCTGTTTTTT. This codes for CASSPTGGAAGELFF. This chain uses TRBV6-8 with TRBJ2-2; 9 bases agree with TRBD1. V lost 6 bases and J lost 6; bases outside the gene matches: 8. The CDR3 runs 15 residues. Germline CDR1 and CDR2: MNHGY and SAAAGT.

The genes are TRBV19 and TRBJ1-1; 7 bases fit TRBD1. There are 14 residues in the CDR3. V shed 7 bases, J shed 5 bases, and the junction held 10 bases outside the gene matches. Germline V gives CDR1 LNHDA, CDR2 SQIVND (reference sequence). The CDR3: CASKLSGGVTEAFF. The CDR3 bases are TGTGCCAGTAAGTTGTCAGGGGGAGTAACTGAAGCTTTCTTT.

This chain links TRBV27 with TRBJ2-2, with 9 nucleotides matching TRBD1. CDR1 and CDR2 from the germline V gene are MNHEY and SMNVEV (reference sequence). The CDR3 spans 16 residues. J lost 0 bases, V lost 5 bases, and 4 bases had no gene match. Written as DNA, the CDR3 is TGTGCCAGCAGTACCAGGACAGGGGCGAACACCGGGGAGCTGTTTTTT. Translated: CASSTRTGANTGELFF.

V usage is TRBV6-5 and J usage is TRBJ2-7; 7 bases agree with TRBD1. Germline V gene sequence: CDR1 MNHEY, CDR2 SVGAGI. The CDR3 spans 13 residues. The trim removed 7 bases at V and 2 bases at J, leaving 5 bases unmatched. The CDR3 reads CASINRGTYEQYF. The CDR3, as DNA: TGTGCCAGCATAAACAGGGGCACCTACGAGCAGTACTTC.

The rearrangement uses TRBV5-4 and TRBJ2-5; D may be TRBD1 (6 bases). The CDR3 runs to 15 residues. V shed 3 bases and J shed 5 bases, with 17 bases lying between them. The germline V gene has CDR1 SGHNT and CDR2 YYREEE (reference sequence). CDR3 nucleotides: TGTGCCAGCAGCTCCCCCACACAGGGTAGGGAGACCCAGTACTTC. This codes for CASSSPTQGRETQYF.

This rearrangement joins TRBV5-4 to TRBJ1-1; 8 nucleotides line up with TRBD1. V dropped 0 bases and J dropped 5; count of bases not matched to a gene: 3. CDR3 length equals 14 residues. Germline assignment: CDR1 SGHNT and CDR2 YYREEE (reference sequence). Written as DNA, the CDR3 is TGTGCCAGCAGCTTGGGACAGGGGTTTACTGAAGCTTTCTTT. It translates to CASSLGQGFTEAFF.

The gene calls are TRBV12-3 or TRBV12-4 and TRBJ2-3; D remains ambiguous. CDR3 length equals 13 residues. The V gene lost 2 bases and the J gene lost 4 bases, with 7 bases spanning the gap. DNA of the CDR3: TGTGCCAGCAGTTTACAGGTGGCAGATACGCAGTATTTT. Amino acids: CASSLQVADTQYF.

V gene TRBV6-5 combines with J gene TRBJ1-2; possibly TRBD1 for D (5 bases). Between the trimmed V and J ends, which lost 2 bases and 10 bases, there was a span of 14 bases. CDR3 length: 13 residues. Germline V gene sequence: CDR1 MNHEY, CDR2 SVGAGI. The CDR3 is CASSYLERDFYTF. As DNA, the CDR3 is TGTGCCAGCAGTTACCTAGAAAGGGACTTCTACACCTTC.

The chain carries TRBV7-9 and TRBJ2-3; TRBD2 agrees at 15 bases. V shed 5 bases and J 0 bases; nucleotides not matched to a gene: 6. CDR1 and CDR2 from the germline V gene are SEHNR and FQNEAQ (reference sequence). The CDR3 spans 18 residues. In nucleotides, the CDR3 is TGTGCCAGCAGCCCTAGGACTAGCGGGAGGGCGAGCACAGATACGCAGTATTTT. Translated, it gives CASSPRTSGRASTDTQYF.